This TCR beta chain was captured by sequencing in a study of T-cell reconstitution after alpha-beta-depleted transplantation in children. Findings of the study overall: About two months after transplant, alpha-beta T cells reportedly came from several hundred expanded graft clones. T-cell counts and diversity were attributed mostly to newly produced T cells one year after transplant. In some patients, recipient T cells and intrathymic progenitors surviving conditioning explained high day-60 diversity.

It was with unique molecular identifiers that the TCRbeta library was prepared. TCRdb redid the calling of the PCR reads with MiXCR, one entry per CDR3 protein. The data hold about 110,000 distinct CDR3 sequences, with around 6.4% observed a single time. The CDR3 totals 15 residues. The V gene's germline CDR1 is MNHEY and CDR2 SMNVEV (reference sequence). The V gene end was trimmed by 5 bases and the J gene end by 3 bases; junction bases not matched to a gene: 8. This clonotype was seen repeatedly, ten times or more. Its antigen is unknown. This specimen consisted of PBMCs, mostly from graft donor cells, obtained 360 days after TCRalphabeta/CD19-depleted stem cell transplant. The chain couples TRBV27 to TRBJ2-7; TRBD1 aligns across 9 bases. This receptor was taken from a male patient between 2 and 10 years old who had a stem cell transplant for acute lymphoblastic leukemia, so the T cells may come from the graft donor. The CDR3 sequence: CASSPASGQGYEQYF. The CDR3 DNA sequence: TGTGCCAGCAGTCCCGCGTCGGGACAGGGCTACGAGCAGTACTTC.